The source of this TCR beta chain is a study of T cells in women clearing cervical HPV infection. The overall study: Controls' single incident HPV16 infection cleared within 12 months without precancer. Study-level findings and limits: Controls had more TRBV6-7 (roughly 0.16%) than cases (about 0.11%). Unknown T-cell numbers per sample may underlie the richness differences.

Average input was around 1,300 ng genomic DNA for immunoSEQ TCR beta CDR3 amplification. Sequencing was performed with immunoSEQ multiplex PCR; in TCRdb, only in-frame clones are kept and a portion is missing. The sample totals about 23,000 clones. A note on this clone: Antigen specificity is unknown. The read ends 3 residues shy of where the CDR3 ends; the end is completed using the germline J gene.

CDR1 is LNHDA, CDR2 SQIVND, per germline (reference sequence). CDR3 length: 18 residues. The chain couples TRBV19 to TRBJ1-1, with D tentatively TRBD1 (6 bases). Specimen: blood buffy coat. This clonotype was sampled from a woman aged 18-70 years with a cervical HPV16 infection that either progressed to CIN3+ or cleared (not recorded which). CDR3 DNA, as far as it was read: TGTGCCAGTAGTATAGTTAAAAGTTCCGGACAGTTCTACGGGCCC. Protein sequence: CASSIVKSSGQFYGP. The CDR3, in full, reads CASSIVKSSGQFYGPAFF.